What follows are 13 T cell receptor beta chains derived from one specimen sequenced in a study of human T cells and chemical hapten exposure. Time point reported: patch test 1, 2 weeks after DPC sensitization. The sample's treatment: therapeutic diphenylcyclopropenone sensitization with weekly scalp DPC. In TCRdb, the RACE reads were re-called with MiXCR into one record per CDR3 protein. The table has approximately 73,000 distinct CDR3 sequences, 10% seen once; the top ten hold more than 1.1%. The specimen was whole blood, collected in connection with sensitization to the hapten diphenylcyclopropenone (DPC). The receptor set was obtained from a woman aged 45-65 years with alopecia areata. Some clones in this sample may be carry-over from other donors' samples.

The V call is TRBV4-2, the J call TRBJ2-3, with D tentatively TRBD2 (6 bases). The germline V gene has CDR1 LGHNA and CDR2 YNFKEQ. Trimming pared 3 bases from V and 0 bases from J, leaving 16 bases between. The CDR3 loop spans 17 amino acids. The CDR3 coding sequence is TGTGCCAGCAGCCAGCGGAGTGGAGGGTCTAGCACAGATACGCAGTATTTT. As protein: CASSQRSGGSSTDTQYF.

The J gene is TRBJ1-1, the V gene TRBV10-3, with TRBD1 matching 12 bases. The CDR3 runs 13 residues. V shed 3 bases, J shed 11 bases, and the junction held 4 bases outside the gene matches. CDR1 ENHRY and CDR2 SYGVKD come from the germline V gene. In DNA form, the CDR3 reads TGTGCCATCAGTGACCGGGACAGGGGGCCCGCTTTCTTT. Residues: CAISDRDRGPAFF.

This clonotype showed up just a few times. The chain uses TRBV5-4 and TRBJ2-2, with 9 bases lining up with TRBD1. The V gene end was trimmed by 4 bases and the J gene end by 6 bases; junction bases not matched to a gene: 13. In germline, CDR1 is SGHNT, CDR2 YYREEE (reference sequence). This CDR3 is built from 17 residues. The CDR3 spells CASSPPEDRGAPGELFF. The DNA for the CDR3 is TGTGCCAGCAGCCCGCCCGAGGACAGGGGCGCCCCCGGGGAGCTGTTTTTT.

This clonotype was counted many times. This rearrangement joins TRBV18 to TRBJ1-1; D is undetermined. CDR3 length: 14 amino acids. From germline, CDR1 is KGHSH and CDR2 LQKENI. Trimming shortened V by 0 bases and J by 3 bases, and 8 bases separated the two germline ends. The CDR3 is CASSPPSGDTEAFF. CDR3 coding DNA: TGTGCCAGCTCACCACCGTCCGGGGACACTGAAGCTTTCTTT.

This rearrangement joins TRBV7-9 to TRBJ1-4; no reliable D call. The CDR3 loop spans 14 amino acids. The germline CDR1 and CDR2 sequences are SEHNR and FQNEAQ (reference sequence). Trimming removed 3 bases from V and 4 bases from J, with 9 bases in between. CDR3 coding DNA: TGTGCCAGCAGCTTGGGCACGGTTAATGAAAAACTGTTTTTT. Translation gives CASSLGTVNEKLFF.

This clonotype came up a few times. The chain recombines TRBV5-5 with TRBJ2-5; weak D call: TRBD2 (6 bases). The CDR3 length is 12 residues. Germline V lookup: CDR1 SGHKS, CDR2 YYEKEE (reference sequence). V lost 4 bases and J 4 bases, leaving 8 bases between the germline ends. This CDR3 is CASSRLGETQYF. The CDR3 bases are TGTGCCAGCAGCCGACTAGGAGAGACCCAGTACTTC.

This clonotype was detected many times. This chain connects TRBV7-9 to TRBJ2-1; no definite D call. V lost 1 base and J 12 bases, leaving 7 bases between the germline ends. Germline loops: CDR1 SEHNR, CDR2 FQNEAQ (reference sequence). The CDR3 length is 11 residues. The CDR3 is CASSLGQLQFF. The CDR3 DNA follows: TGTGCCAGCAGCTTAGGCCAGCTGCAGTTCTTC. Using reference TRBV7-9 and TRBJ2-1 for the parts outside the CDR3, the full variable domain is DTGVSQNPRHKITKRGQNVTFRCDPISEHNRLYWYRQTLGQGPEFLTYFQNEAQLEKSRLLSDRFSAERPKGSFSTLEIQRTEQGDSAMYLCASSLGQLQFFGPGTRLTVL.

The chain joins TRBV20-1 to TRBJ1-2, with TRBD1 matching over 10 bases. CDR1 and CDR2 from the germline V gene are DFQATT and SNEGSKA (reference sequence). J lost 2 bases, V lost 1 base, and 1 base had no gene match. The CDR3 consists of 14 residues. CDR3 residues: CSARGGQGNYGYTF. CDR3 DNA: TGCAGTGCTAGAGGGGGACAGGGGAACTATGGCTACACCTTC.

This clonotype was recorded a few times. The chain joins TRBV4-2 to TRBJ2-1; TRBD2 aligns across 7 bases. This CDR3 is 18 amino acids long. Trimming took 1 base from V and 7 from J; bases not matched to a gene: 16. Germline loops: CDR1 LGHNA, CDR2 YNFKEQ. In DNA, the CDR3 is TGTGCCAGCAGCCAAGGTGGTGGGAGGGAGGGCCGTAGGAATGAGCAGTTCTTC. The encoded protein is CASSQGGGREGRRNEQFF.

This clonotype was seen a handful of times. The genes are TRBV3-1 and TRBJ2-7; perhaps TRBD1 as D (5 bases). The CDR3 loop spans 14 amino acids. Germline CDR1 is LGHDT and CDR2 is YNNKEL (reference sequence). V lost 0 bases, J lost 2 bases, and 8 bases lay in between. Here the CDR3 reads CASSQEGLPYEQYF. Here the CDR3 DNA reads TGTGCCAGCAGCCAAGAGGGGCTTCCCTACGAGCAGTACTTC.

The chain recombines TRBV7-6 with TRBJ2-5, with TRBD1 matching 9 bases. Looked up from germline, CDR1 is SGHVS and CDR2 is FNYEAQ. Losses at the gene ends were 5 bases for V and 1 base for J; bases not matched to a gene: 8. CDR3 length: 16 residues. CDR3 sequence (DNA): TGTGCCAGCAGCCCACTATCGACAGGGGGCCAAGAGACCCAGTACTTC. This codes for CASSPLSTGGQETQYF. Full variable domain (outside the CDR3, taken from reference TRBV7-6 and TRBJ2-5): GAGVSQSPRYKVTKRGQDVALRCDPISGHVSLYWYRQALGQGPEFLTYFNYEAQQDKSGLPNDRFSAERPEGSISTLTIQRTEQRDSAMYRCASSPLSTGGQETQYFGPGTRLLVL.

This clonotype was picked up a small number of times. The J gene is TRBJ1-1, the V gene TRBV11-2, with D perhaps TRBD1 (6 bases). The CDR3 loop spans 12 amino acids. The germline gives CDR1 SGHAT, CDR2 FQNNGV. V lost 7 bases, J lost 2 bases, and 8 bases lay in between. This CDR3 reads CASTDRNTEAFF. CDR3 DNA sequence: TGTGCCAGCACGGACAGAAACACTGAAGCTTTCTTT.

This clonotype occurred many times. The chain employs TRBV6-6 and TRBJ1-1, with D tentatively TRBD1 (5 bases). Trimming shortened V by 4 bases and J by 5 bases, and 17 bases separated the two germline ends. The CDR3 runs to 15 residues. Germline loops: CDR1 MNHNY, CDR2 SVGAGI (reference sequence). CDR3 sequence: CASSFGDRRRTEAFF. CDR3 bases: TGTGCCAGCAGTTTTGGGGACCGGAGGAGGACTGAAGCTTTCTTT.